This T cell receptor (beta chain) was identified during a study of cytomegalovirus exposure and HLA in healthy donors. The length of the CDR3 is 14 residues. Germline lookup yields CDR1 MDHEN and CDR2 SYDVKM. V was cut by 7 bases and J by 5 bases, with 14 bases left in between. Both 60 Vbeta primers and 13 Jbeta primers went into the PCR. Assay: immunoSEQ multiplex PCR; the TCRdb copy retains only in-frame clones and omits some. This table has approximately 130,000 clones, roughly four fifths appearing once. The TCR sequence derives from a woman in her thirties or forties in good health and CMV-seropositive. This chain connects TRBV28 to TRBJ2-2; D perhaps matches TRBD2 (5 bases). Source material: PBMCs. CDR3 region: CASTSASGTGELFF. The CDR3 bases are TGTGCCAGCACCTCAGCCTCGGGGACCGGGGAGCTGTTTTTT.